Following are 13 T cell receptor beta chains from one sample sequenced in a study of shared clonotypes between healthy human individuals. The table came from immunoSEQ multiplex PCR; TCRdb's copy has only in-frame clones and leaves some out. The data contain nearly 2 million clones, approximately 94% of them singletons. Cells designated naive CD8 were CD45RO-negative and were positively selected for CCR7, with terminally differentiated effector memory CD45RA+ cells excluded. Material: naive CD8+ T cells sorted from blood. The origin of the receptors is a man younger than 30 in good health.

This clone was observed once. The V and J genes are TRBV7-8 and TRBJ2-7; D is possibly TRBD1 (5 bases). Germline CDR1 reads SGHVS; CDR2 reads FQNEAQ. The CDR3 is 16 amino acids. Trimming removed 2 bases at V and 2 bases at J, with 16 bases between. CDR3 loop: CASSLILGAAPYEQYF. CDR3 in DNA: TGTGCCAGCAGCTTAATTTTAGGGGCAGCCCCCTACGAGCAGTACTTC.

V gene TRBV2 combines with J gene TRBJ2-2; TRBD2 matches at 13 bases. Looked up from germline, CDR1 is SNHLY and CDR2 is FYNNEI. J gave up 5 bases and V 4 bases, and 7 bases lay outside the gene matches. The CDR3 runs 17 residues. CDR3 amino acids: CASSVRTSGSNTGELFF. For the CDR3, the DNA is TGTGCCAGCAGTGTTAGGACTAGCGGGAGTAATACCGGGGAGCTGTTTTTT.

This sequence joins TRBV6-5 and TRBJ1-2, with 10 bases that match TRBD1. This CDR3 region has 14 residues. V shed 2 bases, J shed 8 bases, and the junction held 5 bases outside the gene matches. Germline V gene lookup returns CDR1 MNHEY and CDR2 SVGAGI. The DNA for the CDR3 is TGTGCCAGCAGTTACGGGACAGGGGCGTGGGGCTACACCTTC. This sequence encodes CASSYGTGAWGYTF.

This chain uses TRBV28 with TRBJ2-7; D gene unclear. The germline CDR1 and CDR2 sequences are MDHEN and SYDVKM. The CDR3 has 11 residues. V was clipped by 4 bases and J by 5 bases, with 6 bases between them. The DNA of the CDR3 is TGTGCCAGCAGTTCCCCCCACGAGCAGTACTTC. Its translation: CASSSPHEQYF.

J is TRBJ2-5 and V is TRBV7-3, with 8 nucleotides matching TRBD1. J lost 4 bases, V lost 5 bases, and 3 bases had no gene match. The CDR3 totals 13 residues. The germline V gene encodes CDR1 SGHTA and CDR2 FQGTGA. In nucleotides, the CDR3 is TGTGCCAGCAGCCTGGACAGGGCAGAGACCCAGTACTTC. Its translation is CASSLDRAETQYF.

The chain couples TRBV30 to TRBJ2-7, with D possibly called TRBD1 or TRBD2 (5 bases each). The V gene lost 0 bases and the J gene lost 7 bases, with 10 bases spanning the gap. The germline V gene encodes CDR1 GTSNPN and CDR2 SVGIG (reference sequence). CDR3 length: 12 residues. CDR3 nucleotide sequence: TGTGCCTGGAGTGTATATGGGGGAGAGCAGTACTTC. Translated, it gives CAWSVYGGEQYF. Using reference TRBV30 and TRBJ2-7 for the parts outside the CDR3, the full variable domain is SQTIHQWPATLVQPVGSPLSLECTVEGTSNPNLYWYRQAAGRGLQLLFYSVGIGQISSEVPQNLSASRPQDRQFILSSKKLLLSDSGFYLCAWSVYGGEQYFGPGTRLTVT.

Notes on this clone: The same CDR3 arises from other DNA sequences in this sample as well. The gene calls are TRBV7-9 and TRBJ2-3; D is ambiguous. The CDR3 runs 12 residues. Trimming took off 5 bases at V and 6 bases at J, with 9 bases between the two ends. Germline V gene sequence: CDR1 SEHNR, CDR2 FQNEAQ (reference sequence). The CDR3 nucleotides read TGTGCCAGCAGCCCGGACCGGGATACGCAGTATTTT. Protein product: CASSPDRDTQYF.

J is TRBJ2-3 and V is TRBV7-9, with 11 positions matching TRBD2. The length of the CDR3 is 16 residues. J gave up 2 bases and V 2 bases, and 3 bases lay outside the gene matches. Germline CDR1 is SEHNR and CDR2 is FQNEAQ (reference sequence). CDR3 coding DNA: TGTGCCAGCAGCTTATTAGCGGGAGGGTACACAGATACGCAGTATTTT. Its protein is CASSLLAGGYTDTQYF.

V and J are TRBV7-9 and TRBJ2-7, with TRBD2 as a possible D gene (5 bases). Trimming removed 8 bases from V and 2 bases from J, with 10 bases in between. The CDR3 runs to 12 residues. The germline V gene encodes CDR1 SEHNR and CDR2 FQNEAQ (reference sequence). CDR3 sequence: CASGGLAYEQYF. CDR3 in DNA: TGTGCCAGCGGAGGCTTAGCCTACGAGCAGTACTTC. The whole variable domain, remainder taken from reference TRBV7-9 and TRBJ2-7, is DTGVSQNPRHKITKRGQNVTFRCDPISEHNRLYWYRQTLGQGPEFLTYFQNEAQLEKSRLLSDRFSAERPKGSFSTLEIQRTEQGDSAMYLCASGGLAYEQYFGPGTRLTVT.

The chain joins TRBV9 to TRBJ2-7; D is possibly TRBD2 (6 bases). V dropped 0 bases and J dropped 3 bases, with 13 bases sitting between them. Germline CDR1 reads SGDLS; CDR2 reads YYNGEE. The CDR3 totals 15 residues. This CDR3 reads CASSVEGGTSYEQYF. For the CDR3, the DNA is TGTGCCAGCAGCGTAGAAGGAGGGACGAGCTACGAGCAGTACTTC.

The chain is built from TRBV4-3 and TRBJ1-1; 7 bases map to TRBD1. CDR1 is LGHNA and CDR2 is YSLEER in the germline V gene. J lost 5 bases, V lost 4 bases, and 10 bases had no gene match. The CDR3 spans 15 residues. The CDR3 nucleotides read TGCGCCAGCAGCCCCGACAGGGAAGGGGGGACTGAAGCTTTCTTT. Encoded protein: CASSPDREGGTEAFF.

The rearrangement joins TRBV27 to TRBJ2-3; 14 bases fit TRBD2. Germline trimming cut 2 bases from V and 1 base from J; bases unmatched to any gene: 5. The CDR3 length is 18 residues. Germline V lookup: CDR1 MNHEY, CDR2 SMNVEV (reference sequence). The CDR3 bases are TGTGCCAGCAGTTTAGATGGGACTAGCGGGAGTGGCACAGATACGCAGTATTTT. It translates to CASSLDGTSGSGTDTQYF.

V and J are TRBV30 and TRBJ2-7; D unclear. This CDR3 comprises 12 residues. CDR1 and CDR2 from the germline V gene are GTSNPN and SVGIG (reference sequence). V was clipped by 2 bases and J by 7 bases, with 12 bases between them. CDR3 loop: CAWSSPYGEQYF. The CDR3 nucleotides are TGTGCCTGGAGTTCACCTTACGGGGAGCAGTACTTC.